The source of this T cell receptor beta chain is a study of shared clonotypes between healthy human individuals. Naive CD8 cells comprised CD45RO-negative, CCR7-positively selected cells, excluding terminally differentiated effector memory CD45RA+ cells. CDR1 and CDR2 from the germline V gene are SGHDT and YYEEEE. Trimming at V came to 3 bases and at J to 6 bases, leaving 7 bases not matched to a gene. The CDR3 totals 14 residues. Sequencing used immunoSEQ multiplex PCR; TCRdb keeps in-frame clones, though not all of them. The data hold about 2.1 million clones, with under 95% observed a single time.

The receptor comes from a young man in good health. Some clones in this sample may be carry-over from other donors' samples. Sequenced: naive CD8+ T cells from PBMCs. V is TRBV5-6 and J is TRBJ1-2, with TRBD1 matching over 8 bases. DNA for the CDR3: TGTGCCAGCAGCTCAGGACAGGGACAGGATGGCTACACCTTC. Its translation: CASSSGQGQDGYTF.